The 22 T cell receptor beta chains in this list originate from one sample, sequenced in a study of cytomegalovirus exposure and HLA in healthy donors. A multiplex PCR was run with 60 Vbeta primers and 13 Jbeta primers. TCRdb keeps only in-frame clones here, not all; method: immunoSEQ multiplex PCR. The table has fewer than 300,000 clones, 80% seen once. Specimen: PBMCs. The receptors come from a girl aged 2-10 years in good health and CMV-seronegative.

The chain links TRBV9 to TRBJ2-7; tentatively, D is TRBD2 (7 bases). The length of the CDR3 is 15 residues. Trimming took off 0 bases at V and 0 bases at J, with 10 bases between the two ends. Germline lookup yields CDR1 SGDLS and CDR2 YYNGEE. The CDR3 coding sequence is TGTGCCAGCAGCGTAGGGGGGGGCGGCTCCTACGAGCAGTACTTC. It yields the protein CASSVGGGGSYEQYF.

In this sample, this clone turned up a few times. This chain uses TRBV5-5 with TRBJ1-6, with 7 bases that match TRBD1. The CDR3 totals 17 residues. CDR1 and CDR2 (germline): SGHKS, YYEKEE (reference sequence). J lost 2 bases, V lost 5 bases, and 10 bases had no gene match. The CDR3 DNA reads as TGTGCCAGCAGTTACAACAGGGGAAGGGCCTATAATTCACCCCTCCACTTT. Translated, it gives CASSYNRGRAYNSPLHF.

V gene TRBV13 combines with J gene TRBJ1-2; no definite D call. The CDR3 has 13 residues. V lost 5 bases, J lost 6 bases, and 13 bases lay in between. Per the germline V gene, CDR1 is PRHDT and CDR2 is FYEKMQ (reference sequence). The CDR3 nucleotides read TGTGCCAGCAGCGAAACCCCGCGGGATGGCTACACCTTC. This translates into CASSETPRDGYTF.

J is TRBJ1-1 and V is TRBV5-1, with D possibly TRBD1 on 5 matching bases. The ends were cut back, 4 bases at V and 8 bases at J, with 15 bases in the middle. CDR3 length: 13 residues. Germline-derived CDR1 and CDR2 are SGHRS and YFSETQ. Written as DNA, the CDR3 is TGCGCCAGCAGCCCCCGACAGACCCGGGAAGCTTTCTTT. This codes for CASSPRQTREAFF.

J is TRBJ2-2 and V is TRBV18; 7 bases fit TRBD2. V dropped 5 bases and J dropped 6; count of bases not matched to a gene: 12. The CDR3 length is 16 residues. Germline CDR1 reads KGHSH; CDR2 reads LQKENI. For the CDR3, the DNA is TGTGCCAGCTCATCGTGGAGGGAGGGCAGGCCCGGGGAGCTGTTTTTT. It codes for CASSSWREGRPGELFF. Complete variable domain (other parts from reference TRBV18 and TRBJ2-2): NAGVMQNPRHLVRRRGQEARLRCSPMKGHSHVYWYRQLPEEGLKFMVYLQKENIIDESGMPKERFSAEFPKEGPSILRIQQVVRGDSAAYFCASSSWREGRPGELFFGEGSRLTVL.

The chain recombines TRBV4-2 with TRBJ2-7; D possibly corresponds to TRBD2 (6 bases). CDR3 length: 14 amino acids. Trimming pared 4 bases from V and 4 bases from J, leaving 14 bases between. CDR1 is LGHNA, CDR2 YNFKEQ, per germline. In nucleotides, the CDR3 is TGTGCCAGCAGCCTTAGACTGGGAGGATACGAGCAGTACTTC. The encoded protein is CASSLRLGGYEQYF.

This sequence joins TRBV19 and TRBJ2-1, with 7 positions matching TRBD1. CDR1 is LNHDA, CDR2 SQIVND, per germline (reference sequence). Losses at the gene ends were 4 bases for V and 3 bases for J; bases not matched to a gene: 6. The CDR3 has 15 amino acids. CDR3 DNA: TGTGCCAGTAGTACGACAGGGACGTACTACAATGAGCAGTTCTTC. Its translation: CASSTTGTYYNEQFF.

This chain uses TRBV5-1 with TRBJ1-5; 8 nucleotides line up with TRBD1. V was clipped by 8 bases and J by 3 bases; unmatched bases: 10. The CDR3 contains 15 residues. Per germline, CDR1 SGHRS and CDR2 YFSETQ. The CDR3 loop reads CASKEGGQDNQPQHF. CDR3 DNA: TGCGCCAGTAAGGAGGGGGGACAGGACAATCAGCCCCAGCATTTT.

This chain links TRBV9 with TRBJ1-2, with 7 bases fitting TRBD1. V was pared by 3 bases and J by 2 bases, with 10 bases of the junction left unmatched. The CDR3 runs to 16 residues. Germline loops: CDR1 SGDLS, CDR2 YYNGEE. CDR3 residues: CASSAWDSPSNYGYTF. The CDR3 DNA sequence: TGTGCCAGCAGCGCCTGGGACAGCCCGTCGAACTATGGCTACACCTTC.

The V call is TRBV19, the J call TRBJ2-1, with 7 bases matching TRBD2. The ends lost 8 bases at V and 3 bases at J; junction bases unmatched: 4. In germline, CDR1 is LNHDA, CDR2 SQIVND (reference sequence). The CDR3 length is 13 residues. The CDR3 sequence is CASASGFYNEQFF. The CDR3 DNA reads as TGTGCCAGTGCTAGCGGTTTCTACAATGAGCAGTTCTTC.

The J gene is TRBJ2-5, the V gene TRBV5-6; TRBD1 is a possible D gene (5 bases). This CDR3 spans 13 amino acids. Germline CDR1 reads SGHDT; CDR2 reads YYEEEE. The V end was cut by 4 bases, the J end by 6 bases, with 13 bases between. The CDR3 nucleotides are TGTGCCAGCAGCCCCGGCAGGGCGCAGACCCAGTACTTC. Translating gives CASSPGRAQTQYF.

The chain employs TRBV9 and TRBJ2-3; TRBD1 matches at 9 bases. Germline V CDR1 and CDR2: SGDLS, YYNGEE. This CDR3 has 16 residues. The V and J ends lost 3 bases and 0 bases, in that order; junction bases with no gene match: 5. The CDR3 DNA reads TGTGCCAGCAGCGAAGGACAGGGGAGGAGCACAGATACGCAGTATTTT. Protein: CASSEGQGRSTDTQYF.

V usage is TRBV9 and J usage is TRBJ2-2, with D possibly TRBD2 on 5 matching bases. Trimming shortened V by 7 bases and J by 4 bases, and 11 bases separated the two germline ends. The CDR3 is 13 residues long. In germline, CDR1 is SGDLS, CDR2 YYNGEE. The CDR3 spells CASGGPTTGELFF. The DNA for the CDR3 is TGTGCCAGCGGAGGACCTACCACCGGGGAGCTGTTTTTT.

The CDR3 DNA reads TGTGCCAGCAGCTTAGCAGGGGGTAGCTACGAGCAGTACTTC. This sequence encodes CASSLAGGSYEQYF. The rearrangement joins TRBV7-9 to TRBJ2-7; tentative D call: TRBD1 (6 bases). Per the germline V gene, CDR1 is SEHNR and CDR2 is FQNEAQ (reference sequence). The CDR3 has 14 amino acids. Trimming left V 0 bases short and J 3 bases short, with 9 bases between.

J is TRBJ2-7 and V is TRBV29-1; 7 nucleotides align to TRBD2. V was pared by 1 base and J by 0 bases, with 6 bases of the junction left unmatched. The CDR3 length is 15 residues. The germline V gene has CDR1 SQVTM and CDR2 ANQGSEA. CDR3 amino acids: CSVEGGKRGSYEQYF. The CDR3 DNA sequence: TGCAGCGTTGAAGGTGGCAAGCGGGGCTCCTACGAGCAGTACTTC.

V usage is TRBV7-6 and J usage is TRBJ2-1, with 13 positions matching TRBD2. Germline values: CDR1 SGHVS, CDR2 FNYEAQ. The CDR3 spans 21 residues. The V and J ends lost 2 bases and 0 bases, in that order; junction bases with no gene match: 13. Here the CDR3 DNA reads TGTGCCAGCAGCTTAACTACTAGCGGGAGGGCCACTATAAGCTCCTACAATGAGCAGTTCTTC. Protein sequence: CASSLTTSGRATISSYNEQFF.

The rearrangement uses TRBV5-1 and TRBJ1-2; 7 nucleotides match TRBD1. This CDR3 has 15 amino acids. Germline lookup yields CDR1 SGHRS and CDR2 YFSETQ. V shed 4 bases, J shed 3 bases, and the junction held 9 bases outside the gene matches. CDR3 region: CASSDVFTGDYGYTF. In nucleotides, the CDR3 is TGCGCCAGCAGCGACGTTTTCACAGGGGACTATGGCTACACCTTC.

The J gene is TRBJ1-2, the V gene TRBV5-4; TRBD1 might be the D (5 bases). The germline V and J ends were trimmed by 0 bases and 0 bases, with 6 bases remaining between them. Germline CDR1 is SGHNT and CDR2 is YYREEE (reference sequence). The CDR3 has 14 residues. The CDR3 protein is CASSLGTPNYGYTF. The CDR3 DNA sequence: TGTGCCAGCAGCTTGGGGACACCTAACTATGGCTACACCTTC.

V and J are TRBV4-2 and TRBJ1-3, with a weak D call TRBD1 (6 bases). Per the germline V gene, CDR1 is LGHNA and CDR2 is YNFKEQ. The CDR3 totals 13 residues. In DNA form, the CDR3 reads TGTGCGACGGCAGGGGAGTCTGGAAACACCATATATTTT. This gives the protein CATAGESGNTIYF.

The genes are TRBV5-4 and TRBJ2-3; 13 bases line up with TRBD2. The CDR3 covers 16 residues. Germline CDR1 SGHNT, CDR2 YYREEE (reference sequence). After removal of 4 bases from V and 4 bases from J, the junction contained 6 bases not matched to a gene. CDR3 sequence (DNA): TGTGCCAGCAGCAGTCCGGGACTAGCGGGGCCAGATACGCAGTATTTT. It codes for CASSSPGLAGPDTQYF.

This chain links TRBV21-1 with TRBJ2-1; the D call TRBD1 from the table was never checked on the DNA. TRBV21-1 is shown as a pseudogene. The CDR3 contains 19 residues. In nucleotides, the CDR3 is TGTGCCAGCAGCCTCCCTCAGCGGGACAGGACCCACTCCTACAATGAGCAGTTCTTC. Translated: CASSLPQRDRTHSYNEQFF.

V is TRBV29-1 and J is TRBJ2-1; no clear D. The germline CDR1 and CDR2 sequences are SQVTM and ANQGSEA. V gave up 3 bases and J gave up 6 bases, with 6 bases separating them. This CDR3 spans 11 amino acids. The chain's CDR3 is CSVDPLNEQFF. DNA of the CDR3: TGCAGCGTTGACCCTCTCAATGAGCAGTTCTTC.